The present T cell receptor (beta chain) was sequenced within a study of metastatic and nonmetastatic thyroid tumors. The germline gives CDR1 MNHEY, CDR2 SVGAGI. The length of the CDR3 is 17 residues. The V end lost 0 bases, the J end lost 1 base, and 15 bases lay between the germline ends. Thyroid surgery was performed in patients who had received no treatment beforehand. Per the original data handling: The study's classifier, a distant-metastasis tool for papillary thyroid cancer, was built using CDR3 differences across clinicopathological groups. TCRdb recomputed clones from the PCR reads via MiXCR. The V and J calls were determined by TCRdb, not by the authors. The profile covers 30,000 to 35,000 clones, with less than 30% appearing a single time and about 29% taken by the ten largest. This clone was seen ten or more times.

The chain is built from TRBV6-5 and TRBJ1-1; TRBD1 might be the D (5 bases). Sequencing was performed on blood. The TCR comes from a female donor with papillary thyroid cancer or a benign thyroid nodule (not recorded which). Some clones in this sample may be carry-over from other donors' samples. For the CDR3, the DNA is TGTGCCAGCAGTTACTCAACCAGGGACGCAAGGAACACTGAAGCTTTCTTT. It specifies CASSYSTRDARNTEAFF.